The T cell receptor (beta chain) described here comes from a study of radiotherapy plus CTLA-4 blockade in lung cancer. On the study more broadly: Disease control was present in more than 30% of patients, and objective responses in more than 15%. Study observations and caveats: Peripheral blood showed expansion of tumor-derived TCR clones after radiotherapy and ipilimumab.

Germline V gene lookup returns CDR1 KGHSH and CDR2 LQKENI. Trimming took 6 bases from V and 4 from J, leaving 18 bases between them. This CDR3 is 15 amino acids long. A note on this clone: As yet, its antigen is unknown.

Method: immunoSEQ multiplex PCR; TCRdb's copy keeps in-frame clones and lacks some. Here the sample spans about 98,000 clones, around 88% being singletons. Sequenced material: peripheral blood, taken from a patient treated with radiotherapy plus ipilimumab. The clonotype originates from a human donor with non-small cell lung cancer that progressed on radiotherapy plus ipilimumab. The J gene is TRBJ1-1, the V gene TRBV18; tentative D call: TRBD1 (5 bases). CDR3 sequence (DNA): TGTGCCAGCTCGTCCGGTACCAGGGACGGCACTGAAGCTTTCTTT. Translation gives CASSSGTRDGTEAFF.